Only one count was recorded for the clone carrying this T cell receptor (beta chain). Its specificity is unknown. The PCR contained 60 Vbeta and 13 Jbeta primers. The data were produced by immunoSEQ multiplex PCR, yet TCRdb's version contains in-frame clones alone and is incomplete. The sample has some 200,000 clones, about 75% seen once. Germline CDR1 is KGHSH and CDR2 is LQKENI. Trimming took 2 bases from V and 3 from J; bases not matched to a gene: 15. The CDR3 contains 19 residues. This sample stems from a study of cytomegalovirus exposure and HLA in healthy donors. Whole-study results and caveats: Available immune exposure information covered CMV serostatus only. The CMV antigen specificity of a few CMV-associated chains was confirmed through in vitro analysis. TCR beta V segments were, for the most part, productive about 90% or about 30% of the time in an earlier analysis.

The sample consisted of PBMCs. The rearrangement links TRBV18 to TRBJ2-7; 11 nucleotides agree with TRBD1. The sequence was obtained from a man younger than 35 in good health and CMV-seronegative. The CDR3 DNA follows: TGTGCCAGCTCACCAAAGCCGGGACAGGGGGGAAGCTTTTTCTACGAGCAGTACTTC. Its translation is CASSPKPGQGGSFFYEQYF.